Listed below are T cell receptor beta chains from one sample, sequenced in a study of esophageal squamous cell carcinoma under preoperative chemotherapy. TCRdb reanalysed the PCR reads using MiXCR and keeps one entry per CDR3 protein. The sample lists 10,000 to 15,000 distinct CDR3 sequences; roughly 50% were seen once. The sample was acquired from a patient given preoperative chemotherapy. Receptors were obtained from a human donor with esophageal squamous cell carcinoma. The donor label of this sample is uncertain. The CDR3 runs from the conserved cysteine through the conserved F or W. Each record gives: CDR3 length, D gene, V gene, J gene, clone size, CDR3 protein, CDR3 DNA. D genes are given only for firm matches. Rows give clone size only sometimes, using once, few, many, or a class for an expanded clone.

15	.	TRBV10-1	TRBJ1-6	many	CASSESNRYNSPLHF	TGCGCCAGCAGTGAGTCGAACAGATATAATTCACCCCTCCACTTT
15	.	TRBV7-2	TRBJ2-1	once	CASSPLAFLGGEQFF	TGTGCCAGCAGCCCACTAGCTTTCTTAGGGGGTGAGCAGTTCTTC
15	.	TRBV27	TRBJ2-5	.	CASMVSRGGLNEQYF	TGTGCCAGCATGGTCTCCAGGGGTGGTCTCAATGAGCAGTACTTC
15	TRBD2	TRBV6-5	TRBJ2-1	.	CASSYSGEGTNTQFF	TGTGCCAGCAGCTACTCCGGGGAGGGCACCAATACGCAGTTCTTC
14	TRBD2	TRBV12-3/TRBV12-4	TRBJ2-4	medium-sized	CASRGLSLGDIQYF	TGTGCCAGCAGGGGACTATCCCTCGGGGACATTCAGTACTTC
14	.	TRBV7-8	TRBJ2-1	many	CASSLGGPRETQFF	TGTGCCAGCAGCTTGGGGGGGCCCCGGGAGACCCAGTTCTTC
16	.	TRBV6-1	TRBJ2-3	.	CASSELWGSDKDTQYF	TGTGCCAGCAGTGAATTGTGGGGAAGCGACAAAGATACGCAGTATTTT
14	.	TRBV6-1	TRBJ2-6	.	CASKQTSGANVLTF	TGTGCCAGCAAGCAGACCTCTGGGGCCAACGTCCTGACTTTC
15	.	TRBV4-1	TRBJ2-1	.	CASSQGGYSYNEQFF	TGCGCCAGCAGCCAAGGGGGGTACTCCTACAATGAGCAGTTCTTC
17	TRBD2	TRBV6-5	TRBJ2-5	few	CASSYPGLAGDYNEQYF	TGTGCCAGCAGTTACCCGGGACTAGCGGGAGACTACAATGAGCAGTACTTC
13	.	TRBV6-1	TRBJ2-5	many	CASSPAGAETQYF	TGTGCCAGCAGCCCCGCGGGGGCGGAGACCCAGTACTTC
14	.	TRBV7-3	TRBJ2-3	many	CASSLAGSPDTQYF	TGTGCCAGCAGCTTGGCGGGAAGCCCAGATACGCAGTATTTT
15	.	TRBV12-3/TRBV12-4	TRBJ2-3	.	CASSLGVGGTDTQYF	TGTGCCAGCAGCCTGGGAGTGGGTGGCACAGATACGCAGTATTTC
14	.	TRBV27	TRBJ2-1	once	CASSHDSSYNEQFF	TGTGCCAGCAGTCACGATAGCTCCTACAATGAGCAGTTCTTC
16	TRBD1	TRBV6-1	TRBJ2-1	.	CASRGTGQGIYNEQFF	TGTGCCAGCAGGGGGACCGGACAGGGAATATACAATGAGCAGTTCTTC
15	.	TRBV6-5	TRBJ2-3	.	CARSYWARDTEAQYF	TGTGCCAGGAGCTACTGGGCTAGGGATACAGAGGCGCAGTATTTT
15	TRBD2	TRBV12-3/TRBV12-4	TRBJ2-5	.	CASRLTGGRAVEQYF	TGTGCCAGCAGGTTGACTGGCGGGAGGGCTGTAGAGCAGTACTTC
14	.	TRBV10-2	TRBJ2-3	.	CATSAGTYTDTQYF	TGCGCCACCTCCGCTGGGACCTACACAGATACGCAGTATTTT
16	.	TRBV6-5	TRBJ2-1	.	CASSYLSGAASNEQFF	TGTGCCAGCAGTTACTTATCCGGGGCAGCAAGCAATGAGCAGTTCTTC
15	.	TRBV12-5	TRBJ2-3	many	CASAAAGTDHPTQYF	TGTGCTAGTGCCGCCGCCGGGACCGACCACCCTACGCAGTATTTT
17	.	TRBV4-1	TRBJ1-3	many	CASSQVAEFSSGNTIYF	TGCGCCAGCAGCCAAGTTGCCGAATTTAGCTCTGGAAACACCATATATTTT
17	TRBD1	TRBV6-1	TRBJ2-4	.	CASSEQPTRDSGDTQYF	TGTGCCAGCAGTGAACAACCAACCCGGGACAGCGGAGATACGCAGTACTTC
12	.	TRBV11-1	TRBJ2-1	few	CASSLTRYEQFF	TGTGCCAGCAGCCTTACTAGATATGAGCAGTTCTTC
14	.	TRBV12-3/TRBV12-4	TRBJ2-1	.	CASSLGVAADEQFF	TGTGCCAGCAGTTTAGGAGTAGCTGCAGATGAGCAGTTTTTC
15	TRBD2	TRBV11-3	TRBJ2-7	.	CASSSRGGFTGEQYF	TGTGCCAGCAGCTCGCGCGGGGGGTTCACGGGTGAGCAGTACTTC
14	TRBD2	TRBV27	TRBJ2-7	.	CASSLQGGAYEQYF	TGTGCCAGCAGTCTTCAGGGAGGGGCCTACGAGCAGTACTTC
14	.	TRBV7-2	TRBJ2-1	.	CASSRGWAEETQFF	TGTGCCAGCAGCCGCGGGTGGGCCGAGGAGACCCAGTTCTTC
15	.	TRBV6-5	TRBJ2-3	.	CASSWGGGDQDTQYF	TGTGCCAGCAGTTGGGGGGGGGGCGACCAAGATACGCAGTACTTT
14	.	TRBV6-1	TRBJ2-3	.	CASKGAESQDTQYF	TGTGCGAGCAAAGGGGCGGAGAGCCAAGATACGCAGTATTTT
14	.	TRBV6-1	TRBJ2-3	.	CVSSQGLGTGAQYF	TGTGTGAGCAGTCAGGGATTGGGCACCGGTGCGCAGTATTTT
14	.	TRBV27	TRBJ2-7	.	CASSFRSDSYEQYF	TGTGCCAGCAGTTTTAGAAGCGACTCCTACGAGCAGTACTTC
16	.	TRBV6-1	TRBJ2-3	.	CASSRRQGMNTDKLYF	TGTGCCAGCAGTCGTCGCCAGGGTATGAACACAGATAAGCTGTATTTT
14	TRBD1	TRBV6-1	TRBJ2-5	.	CASSNAGGLETQYF	TGTGCCAGCAGTAACGCAGGGGGCTTAGAGACCCAGTACTTC
10	.	TRBV6-1	TRBJ2-3	many	CASRHDTQYF	TGTGCCAGCAGACATGATACGCAGTATTTT
15	TRBD2	TRBV6-1	TRBJ2-3	.	CASKRSGSNTDTQYF	TGTGCCAGCAAACGTAGCGGGAGCAACACAGATACGCAGTATTTT
14	TRBD1	TRBV6-5	TRBJ2-1	.	CASSSYRGTYEQFF	TGTGCCAGCAGTTCATACAGGGGGACCTACGAGCAGTTCTTC
11	.	TRBV6-1	TRBJ2-1	medium-sized	CAAGRRNEQFF	TGTGCCGCGGGACGGAGGAATGAGCAGTTCTTC
15	TRBD1	TRBV11-2	TRBJ2-1	.	CASSPPGTAYNEQFF	TGTGCCAGCAGCCCTCCCGGGACAGCCTACAATGAGCAGTTCTTC
15	TRBD2	TRBV27	TRBJ2-1	many	CASSPKREGFNEQFF	TGTGCCAGCAGTCCGAAGCGGGAGGGATTCAATGAGCAGTTCTTC
15	TRBD2	TRBV27	TRBJ2-2	.	CASSSSGGNTGELFF	TGTGCCAGCAGTAGTAGCGGGGGGAACACCGGGGAGCTGTTTTTT
17	TRBD2	TRBV7-6	TRBJ2-1	many	CASSSVHIASGSNEQFF	TGTGCCAGCAGCTCGGTACACATTGCTAGCGGGAGCAATGAGCAGTTCTTC